This passage covers 23 T cell receptor beta chains from one sample sequenced in a study of vaccination and CD4 T cells after COVID-19. These receptors lack a known antigen. Oncomine TCR Beta short-read sequencing was applied to DNA from cultured CD4+ T cells. TCRdb reanalysed the PCR reads using MiXCR and keeps one entry per CDR3 protein. The table has about 21,000 distinct CDR3 sequences, 40% to 50% seen once; the top ten hold 9.9%. Time point noted: late sampling 161 to 241 days after vaccination in three convalescent patients. Treatment defined: roughly ten-day PBMC culture with coronavirus spike peptide pools or control peptides (ViraFEST assay). Sequencing was performed on CD4+ T cells from blood, cultured in vitro, taken about 7 months after SARS-CoV-2 vaccination. Receptors were obtained from a human donor who had recovered from COVID-19.

There are a few counts of this clonotype. The chain has TRBV27 and TRBJ1-6; TRBD1 matches at 8 bases. Trimming cost V 5 bases and J 7 bases; bases outside gene matches: 4. The CDR3 runs to 14 residues. CDR1 is MNHEY and CDR2 is SMNVEV in the germline V gene (reference sequence). CDR3 amino acids: CASSPRGQNSPLHF. The CDR3 DNA reads as TGTGCCAGCAGTCCCAGGGGGCAGAATTCACCCCTCCACTTT.

The rearrangement uses TRBV2 and TRBJ2-5; unclear D gene. The CDR3 is 14 residues long. V shed 2 bases and J shed 4 bases, with 11 bases lying between them. Per the germline V gene, CDR1 is SNHLY and CDR2 is FYNNEI. The CDR3 coding sequence is TGTGCCAGCAGTGAAACGGCGCCCCCAGAGACCCAGTACTTC. Its protein is CASSETAPPETQYF.

Only a few counts were recorded for this clonotype. The chain is built from TRBV20-1 and TRBJ1-1; D gene unclear. This CDR3 is 14 amino acids long. Germline V CDR1 and CDR2: DFQATT, SNEGSKA (reference sequence). Trimming pared 0 bases from V and 1 base from J, leaving 9 bases between. The CDR3 nucleotides read TGCAGTGCTAGAGATGGTAGCACGAACACTGAAGCTTTCTTT. Translation gives CSARDGSTNTEAFF.

The chain links TRBV20-1 to TRBJ1-1; D remains unclear. Deletions cut 5 bases from V and 7 bases from J, with 20 bases between. The CDR3 length is 14 residues. CDR1 is DFQATT and CDR2 is SNEGSKA in the germline V gene (reference sequence). CDR3: CSARILGREVEAFF. The CDR3 coding sequence is TGCAGTGCTCGGATATTAGGGAGGGAGGTTGAAGCTTTCTTT.

The chain is built from TRBV7-9 and TRBJ2-3; no clear D gene. This CDR3 is built from 12 residues. Germline values: CDR1 SEHNR, CDR2 FQNEAQ (reference sequence). V lost 6 bases, J lost 10 bases, and 14 bases lay in between. DNA for the CDR3: TGTGCCAGCAGTAAGGGTAGCTTGGCGCAGTATTTT. This codes for CASSKGSLAQYF.

This clonotype is a singleton in its sample. V gene TRBV27 combines with J gene TRBJ2-7; TRBD2 aligns across 7 bases. The germline V gene encodes CDR1 MNHEY and CDR2 SMNVEV (reference sequence). The CDR3 covers 14 residues. Unmatched junction bases numbered 10, after V lost 4 bases and J lost 7 bases. CDR3 coding DNA: TGTGCCAGCAGTTGGGGCGGGAGTAGGTGGGAGCAGTACTTC. Translated, it gives CASSWGGSRWEQYF.

This sequence joins TRBV2 and TRBJ2-3; D uncertain. CDR1 and CDR2 (germline): SNHLY, FYNNEI. V lost 10 bases, J lost 2 bases, and 16 bases lay in between. This CDR3 has 14 amino acids. DNA for the CDR3: TGTGCCATCCAACTCCGGCCCACCACAGATACGCAGTATTTT. It is translated as CAIQLRPTTDTQYF.

V and J are TRBV5-1 and TRBJ2-5; TRBD2 agrees at 12 bases. The V gene end was trimmed by 2 bases and the J gene end by 4 bases; junction bases not matched to a gene: 9. This CDR3 is 17 amino acids long. CDR1 is SGHRS, CDR2 YFSETQ, per germline. Here the CDR3 reads CASSLGASGRALETQYF. In DNA form, the CDR3 reads TGCGCCAGCAGCTTAGGTGCTAGCGGGAGGGCCCTAGAGACCCAGTACTTC.

The chain links TRBV20-1 to TRBJ2-7, with TRBD2 matching over 8 bases. V shed 3 bases and J 3 bases; nucleotides not matched to a gene: 1. The CDR3 covers 12 residues. Germline CDR1 and CDR2: DFQATT and SNEGSKA (reference sequence). CDR3 DNA sequence: TGCAGTGCTAGTCTAGCGGGCTACGAGCAGTACTTC. This gives the protein CSASLAGYEQYF.

This chain connects TRBV5-4 to TRBJ2-3; 9 nucleotides match TRBD1. V lost 4 bases, J lost 4 bases, and 4 bases stayed unmatched. This CDR3 spans 14 amino acids. Looked up from germline, CDR1 is SGHNT and CDR2 is YYREEE (reference sequence). CDR3 amino acids: CASSVDRGSDTQYF. The CDR3 DNA follows: TGTGCCAGCAGCGTGGACAGGGGTTCAGATACGCAGTATTTT.

This clonotype was seen a few times. The chain carries TRBV7-3 and TRBJ2-5; 8 nucleotides align to TRBD2. This CDR3 has 15 amino acids. With 5 bases clipped from V and 5 bases from J, the junction kept 10 bases outside the gene matches. Germline CDR1 SGHTA, CDR2 FQGTGA. CDR3 in DNA: TGTGCCAGCAGCCGGGGGGGGTCCGGGAGCGAGACCCAGTACTTC. Translated: CASSRGGSGSETQYF.

The rearrangement joins TRBV20-1 to TRBJ2-3; TRBD2 might be the D (5 bases). Germline assignment: CDR1 DFQATT and CDR2 SNEGSKA (reference sequence). The CDR3 runs 15 residues. The V gene lost 0 bases and the J gene lost 2 bases, with 12 bases spanning the gap. CDR3 region: CSARELKRNTDTQYF. The CDR3 nucleotides are TGCAGTGCTAGAGAGTTGAAGCGGAACACAGATACGCAGTATTTT.

The chain uses TRBV20-1 and TRBJ2-2, with TRBD1 matching over 7 bases. The ends lost 4 bases at V and 2 bases at J; junction bases unmatched: 4. Germline loops: CDR1 DFQATT, CDR2 SNEGSKA (reference sequence). This CDR3 has 14 amino acids. As DNA, the CDR3 is TGCAGTGCTACGGGGACAGACAACACCGGGGAGCTGTTTTTT. Protein: CSATGTDNTGELFF.

V and J are TRBV28 and TRBJ2-3; D is unresolved. V lost 5 bases to trimming and J lost 2 bases, with 5 bases between them. The CDR3 is 12 amino acids. Germline CDR1 reads MDHEN; CDR2 reads SYDVKM. The CDR3 spells CASSLDTDTQYF. For the CDR3, the DNA is TGTGCCAGCAGTCTAGACACAGATACGCAGTATTTT.

V usage is TRBV7-8 and J usage is TRBJ1-1; D perhaps matches TRBD1 (6 bases). Trimming took off 6 bases at V and 0 bases at J, with 17 bases between the two ends. The CDR3 contains 16 residues. The germline gives CDR1 SGHVS, CDR2 FQNEAQ. The CDR3 reads CASRKDRASMNTEAFF. CDR3 DNA: TGTGCCAGCAGAAAGGACAGAGCTTCCATGAACACTGAAGCTTTCTTT.

The CDR3: CASRRPKQETQYF. The DNA of the CDR3 is TGTGCCAGCAGACGACCTAAACAAGAGACCCAGTACTTC. The V and J genes are TRBV6-1 and TRBJ2-5; D call uncertain. Germline V gene sequence: CDR1 MNHNS, CDR2 SASEGT. The V gene lost 6 bases and the J gene lost 2 bases, with 10 bases spanning the gap. The CDR3 sequence is 13 residues long.

The chain has TRBV20-1 and TRBJ2-1; 8 positions match TRBD2. Trimming at V came to 0 bases and at J to 3 bases, leaving 1 base not matched to a gene. The CDR3 runs 14 residues. Germline lookup yields CDR1 DFQATT and CDR2 SNEGSKA (reference sequence). Here the CDR3 DNA reads TGCAGTGCTAGAGAGGGGACTAGCTACAATGAGCAGTTCTTC. Its protein product is CSAREGTSYNEQFF.

This rearrangement joins TRBV20-1 to TRBJ2-7, with 11 bases matching TRBD2. V lost 1 base, J lost 2 bases, and 10 bases stayed unmatched. Germline assignment: CDR1 DFQATT and CDR2 SNEGSKA (reference sequence). CDR3 length: 17 amino acids. The CDR3 DNA is TGCAGTGCTAGAGGGAGGTATAGCGGGAGGGTAACCTACGAGCAGTACTTC. Translation: CSARGRYSGRVTYEQYF.

Comment on this clonotype: The junction shows a germline mismatch at one end, possibly a read error. V and J are TRBV7-7 and TRBJ2-2; D remains ambiguous. The germline V gene has CDR1 SSHAT and CDR2 FNYEAQ (reference sequence). The CDR3 has 14 amino acids. CDR3 amino acids: CASSLDGNTGELFF. DNA of the CDR3: TGTGCTAGCAGCCTCGACGGGAACACCGGGGAGCTGTTTTTT.

This clonotype was counted between two and nine times. The chain couples TRBV7-8 to TRBJ2-5; 7 bases are shared with TRBD2. CDR3 length: 13 residues. Germline values: CDR1 SGHVS, CDR2 FQNEAQ. The J segment lost 5 bases and the V segment lost 5 bases, leaving 5 bases of the junction unmatched. CDR3 nucleotide sequence: TGTGCCAGCAGCGGGAGGGCCGTGGAGACCCAGTACTTC. Translating gives CASSGRAVETQYF.

V is TRBV21-1 and J is TRBJ1-1. TRBV21-1 corresponds to a pseudogene. The CDR3 has 13 residues. The CDR3 bases are TGTGCCAGCAGCAAAGTATCGAACACTGAAGCTTTCTTT. Protein sequence: CASSKVSNTEAFF.

J is TRBJ2-7 and V is TRBV7-9; D might be TRBD1 (6 bases). Germline loops: CDR1 SEHNR, CDR2 FQNEAQ (reference sequence). The germline V and J ends were trimmed by 2 bases and 1 base, with 15 bases remaining between them. CDR3 length: 16 amino acids. The CDR3: CASSLTQAGVSYEQYF. CDR3 DNA sequence: TGTGCCAGCAGCTTAACCCAGGCAGGGGTTTCCTACGAGCAGTACTTC.

There are a few counts of this clonotype. The chain carries TRBV28 and TRBJ2-7; D possibly corresponds to TRBD1 (6 bases). V gave up 4 bases and J gave up 4 bases, with 14 bases separating them. CDR3 size: 14 residues. The V gene's germline CDR1 is MDHEN and CDR2 SYDVKM. The CDR3 protein is CASSSPGANYEQYF. The DNA of the CDR3 is TGTGCCAGCAGTTCGCCAGGGGCCAATTACGAGCAGTACTTC.